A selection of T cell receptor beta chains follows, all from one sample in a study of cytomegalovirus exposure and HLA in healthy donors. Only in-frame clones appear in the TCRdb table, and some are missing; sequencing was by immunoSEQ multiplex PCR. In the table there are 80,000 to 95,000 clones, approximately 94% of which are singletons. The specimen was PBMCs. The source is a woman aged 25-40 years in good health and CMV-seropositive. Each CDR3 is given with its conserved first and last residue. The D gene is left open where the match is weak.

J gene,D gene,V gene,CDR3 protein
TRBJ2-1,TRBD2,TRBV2,CARRTSGSPNEQFF
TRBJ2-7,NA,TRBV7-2,CASSLRPRYEQYF
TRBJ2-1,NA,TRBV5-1,CASSLAAIDNEQFF
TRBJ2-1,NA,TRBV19,CASSIAAGLGNEQFF
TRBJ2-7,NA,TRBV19,CASSKRTASYEQYF
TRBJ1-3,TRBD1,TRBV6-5,CASSYDRAPGNTIYF
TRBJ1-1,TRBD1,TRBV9,CASSPDSDRHTEAFF
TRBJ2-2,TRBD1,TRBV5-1,CASSLEGTGYPGELFF
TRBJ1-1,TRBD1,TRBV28,CASSPSTGIHRGSEAFF
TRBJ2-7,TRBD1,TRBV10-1,CASSVGQASEQYF
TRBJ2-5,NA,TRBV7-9,CASSLSGTQYF
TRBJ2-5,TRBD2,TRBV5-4,CASSLGEREGLETQYF
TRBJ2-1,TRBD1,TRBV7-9,CASSSWTGFDEQFF
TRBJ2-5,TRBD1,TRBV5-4,CASSSGPGTGQETQYF
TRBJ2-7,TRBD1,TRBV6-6,CASNGTGDEQYF
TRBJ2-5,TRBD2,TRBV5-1,CASSLSGSETQYF
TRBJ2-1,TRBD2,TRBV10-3,CASSSGRSDEQFF
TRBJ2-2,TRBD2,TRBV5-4,CASSWGLAGSGGELFF
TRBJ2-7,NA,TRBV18,CASSPLGRDSAEQYF
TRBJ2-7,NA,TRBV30,CAWNRGTPYEQYF
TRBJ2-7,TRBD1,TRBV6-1,CASSEATQQGYEQYF
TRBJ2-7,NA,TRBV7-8,CASSPARQVEQYF
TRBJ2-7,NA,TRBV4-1,CASSQQVRAYEQYF
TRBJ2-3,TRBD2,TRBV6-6,CASNPSGRATDTQYF
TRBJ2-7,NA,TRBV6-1,CASSDSFYEQYF
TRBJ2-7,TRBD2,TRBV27,CASRRLAGPYEQYF
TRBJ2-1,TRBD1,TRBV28,CATRPGQGFYNEQFF
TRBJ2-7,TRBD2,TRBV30,CAWRPGGTSGSYEQYF
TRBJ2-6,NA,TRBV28,CASSMTGSGANVLTF